The clone carrying this TCR beta chain was recorded at least ten times. Antigen unknown. Library preparation followed earlier protocols using designated TCR primers. One entry per CDR3 protein, called by TCRdb with MiXCR from the PCR reads. The table records tens of thousands of distinct CDR3 sequences, around a sixth of them present only once. With RNA at 10%, 30% or 50%, naive CD8 libraries came from approximately 20,000 to 1,000,000 sorted cells. Naive CD8 T cells underwent sorting with the CD8+CD4-CCR7+CD45RA+ definition. This sample was included in a study of molecular identifiers for immune sequencing clone quantification. Notes on the study in general: Whereas clones above 20 RNA copies held under 1% of naive-cell molecules, they held over 97% of effector molecules.

CDR1 is MGHRA, CDR2 YSYEKL, per germline. The CDR3 covers 16 residues. Deletions cut 3 bases from V and 8 bases from J, with 22 bases between. Sequenced input: naive CD8+ T cells from blood, with Jurkat cell RNA spiked in. Regarding subset: FACS-sorted CD8+CD4-CCR7+CD45RA+ naive T cells. This chain links TRBV4-1 with TRBJ1-2; tentative D call: TRBD1 (6 bases). The receptor's source is a human donor in good health. Some libraries in this study had Jurkat cell RNA spiked in. DNA for the CDR3: TGCGCCAGCAGCCAGGCCGGGGGCCAGGGGCCATTCGGCTACACCTTC. This codes for CASSQAGGQGPFGYTF.